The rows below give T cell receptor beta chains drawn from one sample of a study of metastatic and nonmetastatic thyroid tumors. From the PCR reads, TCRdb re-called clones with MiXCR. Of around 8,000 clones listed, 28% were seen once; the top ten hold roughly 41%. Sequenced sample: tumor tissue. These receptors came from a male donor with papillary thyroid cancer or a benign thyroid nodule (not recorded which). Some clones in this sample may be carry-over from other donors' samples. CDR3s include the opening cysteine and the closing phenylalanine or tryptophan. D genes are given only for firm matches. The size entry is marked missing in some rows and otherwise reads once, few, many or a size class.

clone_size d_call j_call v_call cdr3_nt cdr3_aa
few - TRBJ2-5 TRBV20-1 TGCAGTGCTAGCCTTGGGGAGACCCAGTACTTC CSASLGETQYF
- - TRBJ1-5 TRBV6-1 TGTGCCAGCAGTGCCCGACAGGCGTCTCAGCCCCAGCATTTT CASSARQASQPQHF
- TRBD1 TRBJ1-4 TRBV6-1 TGTGCCAGCAGTCTGGATCGGGACAGACTGTTTTTT CASSLDRDRLFF
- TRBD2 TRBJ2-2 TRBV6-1 TGTGCCAGCAGGCCCACTAGCGGGAGGGCCGGAACCGGGGAGCTGTTTTTT CASRPTSGRAGTGELFF
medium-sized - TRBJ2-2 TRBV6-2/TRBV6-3 TGTGCCAGCATTGACTTGAGTGAGTTTAACACCGGGGAGCTGTTTTTT CASIDLSEFNTGELFF
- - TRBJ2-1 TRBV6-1 TGTGCCAGCAGTGAACATCCGTCGGGGAGCTCCTACAATGAGCAGTTCTTC CASSEHPSGSSYNEQFF
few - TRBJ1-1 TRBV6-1 TGTGCCAGCAGGGGGACGAACACTGAAGCTTTCTTT CASRGTNTEAFF
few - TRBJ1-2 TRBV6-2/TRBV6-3 TGTGCCAGCAGTTACGGCTTCAACTATGGCTACACCTTC CASSYGFNYGYTF
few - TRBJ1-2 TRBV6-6 TGTGCCAGCAGTTACAGTTGGGAACCCTACTATGGCTACACCTTC CASSYSWEPYYGYTF
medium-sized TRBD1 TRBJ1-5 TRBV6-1 TGTGCCAGCAGCCCCCGGGACAGGCTAAATCAGCCCCAGCATTTT CASSPRDRLNQPQHF
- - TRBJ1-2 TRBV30 TGTGCCTGGAGTAGGGCTGGGGGCTATGGCTACACCTTC CAWSRAGGYGYTF
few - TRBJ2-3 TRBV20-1 TGCAGTGGTTATGAAACAGATACGCAGTATTTT CSGYETDTQYF
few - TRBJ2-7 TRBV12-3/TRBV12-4 TGTGCCAGCAGTTCGTACAGCTACGAGCAGTACTTC CASSSYSYEQYF
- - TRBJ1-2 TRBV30 TGTGCCTGGAGTTCAGGGTGGGGCTATGGCTACACCTTC CAWSSGWGYGYTF
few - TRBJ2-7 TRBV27 TGTGCCAGCAGTCCATCAGGGGGGGGAACCTACGAGCAGTACTTC CASSPSGGGTYEQYF
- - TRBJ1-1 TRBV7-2 TGTGCCAGCAGCCTCCATAAGGGCACTGAAGCTTTCTTT CASSLHKGTEAFF
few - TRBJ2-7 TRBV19 TGTGCCAGTAGCCCTACTTCGACGCGAGCCTACGAGCAGTACTTC CASSPTSTRAYEQYF
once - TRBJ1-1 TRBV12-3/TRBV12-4 TGTGCCAGCCGCCCAGGGAACACTGAAGCTTTCTTT CASRPGNTEAFF